Listed here is a single T cell receptor (beta chain). What it recognizes is unknown. TCRdb fed the RT-PCR reads into MiXCR, producing one record per CDR3 protein. This table holds more than 2,500 distinct CDR3 sequences, less than 85% found once. This entry is derived from a study of yellow fever vaccine responses in identical twins. Study-level findings and limits: Twin vaccine T cell responses reportedly seemed partly convergent, partly personalized.

Germline V lookup: CDR1 ENHRY, CDR2 SYGVKD. The CDR3 has 13 residues. Trimming at V came to 8 bases and at J to 3 bases, leaving 3 bases not matched to a gene. The chain recombines TRBV10-3 with TRBJ1-5; TRBD1 matches 8 bases. The sequences come from T cells from blood (PBMCs), unsorted or a sorted subset (not recorded which), collected before or after yellow fever vaccination (not recorded which). The receptor's source is a female donor who received the yellow fever vaccine. CDR3 coding DNA: TGTGCCATCTCTCAGGGGGCCAATCAGCCCCAGCATTTT. Translating gives CAISQGANQPQHF.